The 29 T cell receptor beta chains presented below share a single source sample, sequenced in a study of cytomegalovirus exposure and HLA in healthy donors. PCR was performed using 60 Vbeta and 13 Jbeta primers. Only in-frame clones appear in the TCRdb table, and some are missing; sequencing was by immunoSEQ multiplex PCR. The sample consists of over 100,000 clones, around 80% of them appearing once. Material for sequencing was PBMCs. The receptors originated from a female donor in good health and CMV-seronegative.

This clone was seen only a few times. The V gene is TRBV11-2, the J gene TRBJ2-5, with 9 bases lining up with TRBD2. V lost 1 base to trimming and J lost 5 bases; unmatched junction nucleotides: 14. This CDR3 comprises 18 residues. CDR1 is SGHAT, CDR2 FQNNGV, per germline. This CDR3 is CASSLVGESGGHVETQYF. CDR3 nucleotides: TGTGCCAGCAGCTTAGTCGGGGAAAGCGGGGGGCATGTGGAGACCCAGTACTTC.

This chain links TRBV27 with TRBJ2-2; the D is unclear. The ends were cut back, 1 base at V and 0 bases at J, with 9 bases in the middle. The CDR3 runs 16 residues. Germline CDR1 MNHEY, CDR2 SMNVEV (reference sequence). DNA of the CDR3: TGTGCCAGCAGTTTATGGGCAGACGCGAACACCGGGGAGCTGTTTTTT. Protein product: CASSLWADANTGELFF.

CDR3 in amino acids: CASSLAGISYNEQFF. The CDR3 nucleotides read TGCGCCAGCAGCTTGGCAGGAATCTCGTACAATGAGCAGTTCTTC. This chain connects TRBV5-1 to TRBJ2-1, with D unclear. Germline CDR1 reads SGHRS; CDR2 reads YFSETQ. This CDR3 comprises 15 residues. The V end was cut by 0 bases, the J end by 4 bases, with 11 bases between.

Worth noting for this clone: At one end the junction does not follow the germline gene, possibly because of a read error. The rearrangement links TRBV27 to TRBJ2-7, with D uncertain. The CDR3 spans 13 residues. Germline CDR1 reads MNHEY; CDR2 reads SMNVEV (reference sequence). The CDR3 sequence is CASSFRHSHEQYF. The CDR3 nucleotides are TGTGCCAGCAGTTTCCGTCACTCCCACGAGCAGTACTTC.

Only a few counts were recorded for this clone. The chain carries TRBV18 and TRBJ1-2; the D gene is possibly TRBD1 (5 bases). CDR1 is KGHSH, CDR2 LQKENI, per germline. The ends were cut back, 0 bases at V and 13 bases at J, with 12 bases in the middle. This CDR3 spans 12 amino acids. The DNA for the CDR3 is TGTGCCAGCTCACCACCAGGGGAGGGCGGCACCTTC. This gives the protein CASSPPGEGGTF.

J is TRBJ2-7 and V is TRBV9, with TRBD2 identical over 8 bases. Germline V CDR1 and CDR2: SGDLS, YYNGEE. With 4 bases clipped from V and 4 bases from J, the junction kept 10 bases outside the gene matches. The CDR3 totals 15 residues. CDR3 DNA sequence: TGTGCCAGCAGCTCGACAGACGGGAGGGGATACGAGCAGTACTTC. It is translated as CASSSTDGRGYEQYF.

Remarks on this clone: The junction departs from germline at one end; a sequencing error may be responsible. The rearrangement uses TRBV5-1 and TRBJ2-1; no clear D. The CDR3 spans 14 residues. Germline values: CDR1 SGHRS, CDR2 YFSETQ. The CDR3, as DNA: TGCGCCAGCAGCTTGGGCGCCTCCAACAATGAGCAGTTCTTC. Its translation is CASSLGASNNEQFF.

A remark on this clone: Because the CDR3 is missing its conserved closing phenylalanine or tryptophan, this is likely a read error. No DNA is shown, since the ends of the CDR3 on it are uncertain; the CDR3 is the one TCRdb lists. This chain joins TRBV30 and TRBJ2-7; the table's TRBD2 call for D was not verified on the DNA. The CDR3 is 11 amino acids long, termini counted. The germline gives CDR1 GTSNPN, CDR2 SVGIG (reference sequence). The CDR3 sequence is CAWSVGGGPFL.

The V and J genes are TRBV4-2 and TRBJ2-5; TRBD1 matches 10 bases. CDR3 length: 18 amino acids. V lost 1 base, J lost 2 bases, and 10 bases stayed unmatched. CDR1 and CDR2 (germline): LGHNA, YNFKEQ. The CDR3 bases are TGTGCCAGCAGCCAAGTTGGGGGACCGGGACAGGGGCAAGAGACCCAGTACTTC. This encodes CASSQVGGPGQGQETQYF.

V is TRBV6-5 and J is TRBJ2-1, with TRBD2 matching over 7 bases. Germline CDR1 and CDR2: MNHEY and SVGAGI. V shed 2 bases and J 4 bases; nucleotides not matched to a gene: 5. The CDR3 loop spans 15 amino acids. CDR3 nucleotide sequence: TGTGCCAGCAGTTACGGGGGGGACCTATACAATGAGCAGTTCTTC. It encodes CASSYGGDLYNEQFF.

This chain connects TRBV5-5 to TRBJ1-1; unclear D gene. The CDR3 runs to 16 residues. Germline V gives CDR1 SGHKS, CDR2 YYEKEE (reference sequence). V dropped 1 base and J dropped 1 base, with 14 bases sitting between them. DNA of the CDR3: TGTGCCAGCAGCTTGCGGGAGGTGGGCAAGAACACTGAAGCTTTCTTT. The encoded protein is CASSLREVGKNTEAFF.

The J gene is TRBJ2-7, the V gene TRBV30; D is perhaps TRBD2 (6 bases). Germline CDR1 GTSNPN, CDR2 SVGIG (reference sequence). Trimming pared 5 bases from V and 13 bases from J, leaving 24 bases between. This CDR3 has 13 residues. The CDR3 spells CAWAVDETRAHYF. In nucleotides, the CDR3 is TGTGCCTGGGCCGTAGACGAGACTAGGGCCCATTACTTC.

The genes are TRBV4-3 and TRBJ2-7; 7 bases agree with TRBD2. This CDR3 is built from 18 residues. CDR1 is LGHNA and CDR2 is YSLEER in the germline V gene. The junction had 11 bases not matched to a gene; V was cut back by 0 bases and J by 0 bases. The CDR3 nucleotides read TGCGCCAGCAGCCAAGATCGAACCCCGGGACTAAGCTCCTACGAGCAGTACTTC. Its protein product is CASSQDRTPGLSSYEQYF.

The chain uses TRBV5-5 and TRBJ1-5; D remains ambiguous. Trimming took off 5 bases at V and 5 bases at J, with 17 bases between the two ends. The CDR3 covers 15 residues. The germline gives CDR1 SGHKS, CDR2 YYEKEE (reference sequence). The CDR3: CASRKSGSADQPQHF. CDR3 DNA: TGTGCCAGCAGAAAATCGGGGTCCGCGGATCAGCCCCAGCATTTT.

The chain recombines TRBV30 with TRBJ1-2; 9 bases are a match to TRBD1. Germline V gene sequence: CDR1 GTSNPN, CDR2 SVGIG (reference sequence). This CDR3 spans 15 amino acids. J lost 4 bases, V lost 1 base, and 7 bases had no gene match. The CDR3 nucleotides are TGTGCCTGGAGTGGGCCGGGACAGGGAATCTATGGCTACACCTTC. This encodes CAWSGPGQGIYGYTF.

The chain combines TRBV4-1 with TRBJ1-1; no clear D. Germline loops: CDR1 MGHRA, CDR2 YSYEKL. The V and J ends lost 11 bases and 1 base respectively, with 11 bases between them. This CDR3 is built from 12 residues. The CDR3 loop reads CAAGRGNTEAFF. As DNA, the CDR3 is TGCGCCGCCGGGCGGGGGAACACTGAAGCTTTCTTT.

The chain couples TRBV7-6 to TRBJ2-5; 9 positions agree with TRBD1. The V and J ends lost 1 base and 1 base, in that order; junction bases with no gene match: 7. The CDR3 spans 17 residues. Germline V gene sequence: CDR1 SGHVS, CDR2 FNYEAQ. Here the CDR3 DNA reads TGTGCCAGCAGCTTAGGCCGGACAGGGGCGTTCCAAGAGACCCAGTACTTC. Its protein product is CASSLGRTGAFQETQYF.

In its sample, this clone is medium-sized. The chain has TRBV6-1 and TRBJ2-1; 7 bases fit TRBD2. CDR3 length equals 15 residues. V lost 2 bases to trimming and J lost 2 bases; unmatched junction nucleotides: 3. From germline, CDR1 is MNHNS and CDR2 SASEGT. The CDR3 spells CASSETSEAYNEQFF. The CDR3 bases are TGTGCCAGCAGTGAAACTAGCGAGGCCTACAATGAGCAGTTCTTC.

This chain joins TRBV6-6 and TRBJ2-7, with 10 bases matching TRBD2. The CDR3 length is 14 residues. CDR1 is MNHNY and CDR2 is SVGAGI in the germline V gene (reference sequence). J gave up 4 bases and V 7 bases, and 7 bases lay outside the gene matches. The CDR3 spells CASMERGGLYEQYF. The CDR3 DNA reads TGTGCCAGCATGGAGCGGGGGGGATTATACGAGCAGTACTTC.

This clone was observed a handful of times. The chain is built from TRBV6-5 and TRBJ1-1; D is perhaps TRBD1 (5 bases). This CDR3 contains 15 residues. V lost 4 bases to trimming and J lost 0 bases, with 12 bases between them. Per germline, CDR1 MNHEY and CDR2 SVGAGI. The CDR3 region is CASSLGAGLNTEAFF. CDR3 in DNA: TGTGCCAGCAGTTTAGGGGCAGGACTGAACACTGAAGCTTTCTTT.

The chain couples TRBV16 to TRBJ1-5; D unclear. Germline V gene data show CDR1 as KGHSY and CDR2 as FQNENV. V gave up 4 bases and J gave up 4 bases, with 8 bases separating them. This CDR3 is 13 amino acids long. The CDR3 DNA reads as TGTGCCAGCAGCCCAACTCAAAATCAGCCCCAGCATTTT. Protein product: CASSPTQNQPQHF.

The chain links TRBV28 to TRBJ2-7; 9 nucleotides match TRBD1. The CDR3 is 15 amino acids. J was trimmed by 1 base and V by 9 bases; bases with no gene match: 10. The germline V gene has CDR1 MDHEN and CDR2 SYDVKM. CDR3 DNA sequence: TGTGCCAGTTTGTCCCGGGGACAGGGATCCTACGAGCAGTACTTC. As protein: CASLSRGQGSYEQYF.

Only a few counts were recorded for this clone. CDR3 amino acids: CASRRQPYGYTF. The CDR3 bases are TGTGCCAGCAGGCGACAGCCCTATGGCTACACCTTC. V is TRBV9 and J is TRBJ1-2; D perhaps matches TRBD1 (5 bases). Germline V CDR1 and CDR2: SGDLS, YYNGEE. Trimming stripped 5 bases from V and 4 bases from J, with 9 bases between. The CDR3 covers 12 residues.

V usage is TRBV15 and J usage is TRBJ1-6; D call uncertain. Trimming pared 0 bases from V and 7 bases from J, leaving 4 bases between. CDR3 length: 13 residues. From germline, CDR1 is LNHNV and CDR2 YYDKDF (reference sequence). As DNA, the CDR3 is TGTGCCACCAGCAGAGACCGGAATTCACCCCTCCACTTT. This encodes CATSRDRNSPLHF.

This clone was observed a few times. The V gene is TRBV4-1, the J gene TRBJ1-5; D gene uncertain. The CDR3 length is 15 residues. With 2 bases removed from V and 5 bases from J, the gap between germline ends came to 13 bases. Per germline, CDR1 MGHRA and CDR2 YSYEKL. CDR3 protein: CASSQSEAPHQPQHF. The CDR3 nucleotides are TGCGCCAGCAGCCAAAGCGAAGCCCCACATCAGCCCCAGCATTTT.

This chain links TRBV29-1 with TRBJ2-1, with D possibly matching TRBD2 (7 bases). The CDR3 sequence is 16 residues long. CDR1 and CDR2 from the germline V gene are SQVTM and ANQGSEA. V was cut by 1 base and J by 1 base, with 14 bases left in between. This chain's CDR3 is CSVEARGGRSYNEQFF. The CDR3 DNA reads TGCAGCGTTGAAGCCAGGGGAGGGAGGTCCTACAATGAGCAGTTCTTC.

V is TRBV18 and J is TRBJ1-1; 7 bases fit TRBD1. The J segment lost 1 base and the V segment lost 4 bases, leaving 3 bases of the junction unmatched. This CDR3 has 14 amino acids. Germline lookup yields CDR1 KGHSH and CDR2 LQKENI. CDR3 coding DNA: TGTGCCAGCTCACTACAGGGGTCGAACACTGAAGCTTTCTTT. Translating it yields CASSLQGSNTEAFF.

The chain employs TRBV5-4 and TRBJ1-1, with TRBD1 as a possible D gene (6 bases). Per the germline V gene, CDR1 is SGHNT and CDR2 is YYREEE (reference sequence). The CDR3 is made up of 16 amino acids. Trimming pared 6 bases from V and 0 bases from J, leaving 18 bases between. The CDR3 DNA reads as TGTGCCAGCACCGGGGGGGGCGAGGGGATGAACACTGAAGCTTTCTTT. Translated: CASTGGGEGMNTEAFF.

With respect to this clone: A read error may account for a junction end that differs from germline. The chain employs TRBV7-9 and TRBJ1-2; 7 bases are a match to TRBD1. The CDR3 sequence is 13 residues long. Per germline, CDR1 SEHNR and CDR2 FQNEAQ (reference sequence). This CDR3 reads CSSSLRGGHGYTF. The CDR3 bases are TGTTCCAGCAGCCTCCGAGGGGGCCATGGCTACACCTTC.